This T cell receptor (beta chain) is drawn from a study of T cells in Graves' hyperthyroidism and ophthalmopathy. Template material for amplifying TCR beta CDR3 regions consisted of RNA transcripts. During a first-round RT-PCR of the TCR CDR3, the HTBI primer set was used. From the multiplex PCR reads, TCRdb called clonotypes with MiXCR, one entry per CDR3 protein. Of about 100,000 distinct CDR3 sequences detected, about 15% appear once; the ten largest clones hold 40% to 50%. CDR1 is GTSNPN and CDR2 is SVGIG in the germline V gene (reference sequence). With 1 base removed from V and 4 bases from J, the gap between germline ends came to 10 bases. This CDR3 spans 14 amino acids. Hyperthyroidism in the patients, aged 18 to 65, was newly diagnosed and under 2 months in duration. This clonotype came up many times.

This TCR came from a woman in her forties or fifties with Graves' hyperthyroidism. The rearrangement joins TRBV30 to TRBJ1-4; D is unclear. The sample was blood. CDR3 amino acids: CAWSATDLNEKLFF. The CDR3 coding sequence is TGTGCCTGGAGTGCCACGGATCTTAATGAAAAACTGTTTTTT. Using reference TRBV30 and TRBJ1-4 for the parts outside the CDR3, the full variable domain is SQTIHQWPATLVQPVGSPLSLECTVEGTSNPNLYWYRQAAGRGLQLLFYSVGIGQISSEVPQNLSASRPQDRQFILSSKKLLLSDSGFYLCAWSATDLNEKLFFGSGTQLSVL.